The next 30 T cell receptor beta chains were all read from a single sample in a study of blood T cell repertoires in COVID-19. The table came from immunoSEQ multiplex PCR; TCRdb's copy has only in-frame clones and leaves some out. Here the sample spans approximately 400,000 clones, about 88% being singletons. Sequenced input: PBMCs or T cells enriched from blood (not recorded which). These receptor sequences come from a woman between 18 and 29 years old who had recovered from COVID-19.

The chain couples TRBV2 to TRBJ1-3, with unresolved D. The CDR3 is made up of 15 amino acids. Trimming took 5 bases from V and 0 from J, leaving 11 bases between them. Germline V gives CDR1 SNHLY, CDR2 FYNNEI. For the CDR3, the DNA is TGTGCCAGCAGTCCAGGAGGGAACTCTGGAAACACCATATATTTT. It is translated as CASSPGGNSGNTIYF.

The V gene is TRBV5-6, the J gene TRBJ2-7; 12 bases agree with TRBD1. The V gene's germline CDR1 is SGHDT and CDR2 YYEEEE. The CDR3 sequence is 15 residues long. V was pared by 4 bases and J by 5 bases, with 7 bases of the junction left unmatched. Here the CDR3 DNA reads TGTGCCAGCAGCGCCGGGACAGGGGGCAACGACGAGCAGTACTTC. Protein product: CASSAGTGGNDEQYF.

V gene TRBV28 combines with J gene TRBJ2-2; TRBD1 matches 7 bases. The CDR3 covers 15 residues. The V gene's germline CDR1 is MDHEN and CDR2 SYDVKM. With 4 bases clipped from V and 1 base from J, the junction kept 3 bases outside the gene matches. CDR3 coding DNA: TGTGCCAGCAGTTCTTACAGGGGGAACACCGGGGAGCTGTTTTTT. It translates to CASSSYRGNTGELFF.

The genes are TRBV6-7 and TRBJ2-1, with 8 bases matching TRBD1. TRBV6-7 is an ORF; its function is uncertain. The CDR3 runs 15 residues. V lost 2 bases and J lost 4; bases outside the gene matches: 4. The chain's CDR3 is CASSYRDRCYNEQFF. The CDR3 coding sequence is TGTGCCAGCAGTTACAGGGACAGGTGTTACAATGAGCAGTTCTTC.

The gene calls are TRBV9 and TRBJ1-3, with 8 positions matching TRBD1. The germline V gene has CDR1 SGDLS and CDR2 YYNGEE. This CDR3 has 18 amino acids. Trimming cost V 2 bases and J 3 bases; bases outside gene matches: 13. CDR3 coding DNA: TGTGCCAGCAGCGTTTCCGGGACAGGCATCTCCGGTGGAAACACCATATATTTT. Amino acids: CASSVSGTGISGGNTIYF.

The V and J genes are TRBV3-1 (or the pseudogene TRBV3-2) and TRBJ2-7; 11 nucleotides agree with TRBD2. Germline-derived CDR1 and CDR2 are LGHDT and YNNKEL (reference sequence). The CDR3 totals 18 residues. The J segment lost 4 bases and the V segment lost 1 base, leaving 12 bases of the junction unmatched. CDR3 region: CASSQAGPTSGVGYEQYF. CDR3 DNA: TGTGCCAGCAGCCAAGCGGGGCCGACTAGCGGGGTTGGGTACGAGCAGTACTTC.

V and J are TRBV5-1 and TRBJ1-2; tentative D call: TRBD1 (6 bases). CDR1 is SGHRS and CDR2 is YFSETQ in the germline V gene. Trimming stripped 4 bases from V and 4 bases from J, with 17 bases between. This CDR3 has 15 amino acids. The CDR3 protein is CASSLGGDYSYGYTF. For the CDR3, the DNA is TGCGCCAGCAGCCTAGGGGGAGACTACTCCTATGGCTACACCTTC.

For this clone: This CDR3 is also generated by other DNA sequences in the sample. The rearrangement joins TRBV9 to TRBJ2-1, with 11 bases identical to TRBD1. The CDR3 contains 15 residues. The V and J ends lost 3 bases and 4 bases, in that order; junction bases with no gene match: 3. Per the germline V gene, CDR1 is SGDLS and CDR2 is YYNGEE. The CDR3 nucleotides read TGTGCCAGCAGCGCGGGACAGGGGGGGTACAATGAGCAGTTCTTC. Encoded protein: CASSAGQGGYNEQFF.

V gene TRBV3-1 (or the pseudogene TRBV3-2) combines with J gene TRBJ2-5, with a tentative D call TRBD2 (5 bases). The CDR3 is 16 amino acids. Germline-derived CDR1 and CDR2 are LGHDT and YNNKEL (reference sequence). Trimming pared 4 bases from V and 1 base from J, leaving 16 bases between. The CDR3 reads CASSPREGIPQETQYF. CDR3 nucleotide sequence: TGTGCCAGCAGCCCCCGGGAAGGGATACCCCAAGAGACCCAGTACTTC.

This rearrangement joins TRBV3-1 (or the pseudogene TRBV3-2) to TRBJ2-1, with D perhaps TRBD2 (5 bases). With 5 bases removed from V and 1 base from J, the gap between germline ends came to 15 bases. Per germline, CDR1 LGHDT and CDR2 YNNKEL (reference sequence). This CDR3 comprises 16 residues. The DNA of the CDR3 is TGTGCCAGCAGCTCCCAGCGACCGGGGTCCTACAATGAGCAGTTCTTC. Translated: CASSSQRPGSYNEQFF.

The genes are TRBV6-2 or TRBV6-3 and TRBJ1-5, with D maybe TRBD1 (6 bases). V was clipped by 0 bases and J by 6 bases, with 15 bases between them. The CDR3 consists of 16 residues. Germline CDR1 reads MNHEY; CDR2 reads SVGEGT. The CDR3 reads CASSYSSQGNSQPQHF. The CDR3, as DNA: TGTGCCAGCAGTTACTCGAGTCAGGGGAATTCTCAGCCCCAGCATTTT.

The chain carries TRBV9 and TRBJ1-6, with 9 bases aligning to TRBD1. Germline CDR1 SGDLS, CDR2 YYNGEE. The CDR3 spans 15 residues. V trimming: 3 bases; J trimming: 7 bases; junction bases outside the gene matches: 5. The CDR3 sequence is CASSAGTGINSPLHF. The DNA of the CDR3 is TGTGCCAGCAGCGCCGGGACAGGGATCAATTCACCCCTCCACTTT.

The chain is built from TRBV11-2 and TRBJ1-2, with D maybe TRBD1 (6 bases). V lost 2 bases to trimming and J lost 7 bases, with 11 bases between them. Germline V lookup: CDR1 SGHAT, CDR2 FQNNGV. CDR3 length: 13 amino acids. The CDR3 loop reads CASSLHRDRGYTF. CDR3 nucleotide sequence: TGTGCCAGCAGCTTACACAGGGATCGTGGCTACACCTTC.

The chain combines TRBV9 with TRBJ1-1, with TRBD1 as a possible D gene (5 bases). This CDR3 comprises 16 residues. Trimming took off 2 bases at V and 2 bases at J, with 16 bases between the two ends. Germline CDR1 SGDLS, CDR2 YYNGEE. The DNA of the CDR3 is TGTGCCAGCAGCGTCGAATGGGGGGGTAGAAACACTGAAGCTTTCTTT. As protein: CASSVEWGGRNTEAFF.

The chain has TRBV5-1 and TRBJ2-3, with D possibly being TRBD2 (5 bases). CDR1 is SGHRS, CDR2 YFSETQ, per germline. The V gene lost 0 bases and the J gene lost 4 bases, with 15 bases spanning the gap. The CDR3 is 16 residues long. The CDR3 bases are TGCGCCAGCAGCTTGGACGACTCGGGGTTTGCAGATACGCAGTATTTT. It yields the protein CASSLDDSGFADTQYF.

This clone was picked up a small number of times. This chain's CDR3 is CATSWGAEAFF. Written as DNA, the CDR3 is TGTGCCACCTCCTGGGGGGCTGAAGCTTTCTTT. This chain connects TRBV6-5 to TRBJ1-1, with D possibly matching TRBD1 (5 bases). The CDR3 consists of 11 residues. The germline V gene encodes CDR1 MNHEY and CDR2 SVGAGI. Trimming pared 10 bases from V and 6 bases from J, leaving 12 bases between.

This clone was observed a few times. This rearrangement joins TRBV18 to TRBJ1-5, with D perhaps TRBD1 (5 bases). The CDR3 has 14 amino acids. CDR1 and CDR2 (germline): KGHSH, LQKENI. Trimming shortened V by 2 bases and J by 2 bases, and 7 bases separated the two germline ends. Written as DNA, the CDR3 is TGTGCCAGCTCACCAAGGGGCGGCAATCAGCCCCAGCATTTT. It specifies CASSPRGGNQPQHF.

As concerns this clone: A far larger clone lies a single base away; this is likely a read error. The chain couples TRBV2 to TRBJ1-5; the D is unclear. Germline V lookup: CDR1 SNHLY, CDR2 FYNNEI. V gave up 4 bases and J gave up 0 bases, with 4 bases separating them. The CDR3 totals 13 residues. For the CDR3, the DNA is TGTGCCAGCAGTGGGCATAGCAATCAGCCCCAGCATTTT. Translated: CASSGHSNQPQHF.

In DNA form, the CDR3 reads TGTGCCAGCAGTTACCTGAGACAGGGGTTCGAAGAGACCCAGTACTTC. Amino acid sequence: CASSYLRQGFEETQYF. The V gene is TRBV6-6, the J gene TRBJ2-5, with 8 nucleotides matching TRBD1. This CDR3 spans 16 amino acids. The germline V gene encodes CDR1 MNHNY and CDR2 SVGAGI (reference sequence). V was clipped by 2 bases and J by 3 bases; unmatched bases: 8.

This chain connects TRBV11-2 to TRBJ1-1; possible D gene TRBD1, 5 bases. Looked up from germline, CDR1 is SGHAT and CDR2 is FQNNGV. This CDR3 comprises 14 residues. The V and J ends lost 6 bases and 1 base respectively, with 12 bases between them. The CDR3 reads CASSSRVANTEAFF. DNA of the CDR3: TGTGCCAGCAGTTCCAGGGTAGCGAACACTGAAGCTTTCTTT.

The CDR3 DNA follows: TGCGCCAGCAGCGTAGGACATACCGCAGAGGAGCAGTACTTC. The encoded protein is CASSVGHTAEEQYF. V is TRBV5-1 and J is TRBJ2-7, with D maybe TRBD1 (5 bases). The CDR3 contains 14 residues. Trimming removed 4 bases from V and 7 bases from J, with 18 bases in between. Germline loops: CDR1 SGHRS, CDR2 YFSETQ.

V is TRBV7-9 and J is TRBJ2-7, with D possibly TRBD2 on 6 matching bases. The germline V and J ends were trimmed by 3 bases and 9 bases, with 12 bases remaining between them. The CDR3 spans 12 residues. The germline V gene encodes CDR1 SEHNR and CDR2 FQNEAQ (reference sequence). This CDR3 is CASSFPSEGQYF. The CDR3 coding sequence is TGTGCCAGCAGCTTCCCGTCGGAGGGGCAGTACTTC.

J is TRBJ1-2 and V is TRBV7-2; D is possibly TRBD1 (6 bases). Trimming removed 6 bases from V and 2 bases from J, with 19 bases in between. Germline V CDR1 and CDR2: SGHTA, FQGNSA. CDR3 size: 16 residues. CDR3 sequence reads: CASSPRLGGANYGYTF. The CDR3 DNA reads TGTGCCAGCAGTCCAAGGCTCGGGGGGGCGAACTATGGCTACACCTTC.

The chain links TRBV7-3 to TRBJ1-2, with D possibly TRBD1 on 6 matching bases. The CDR3 is 13 amino acids. Per germline, CDR1 SGHTA and CDR2 FQGTGA. The V and J ends lost 1 base and 6 bases respectively, with 9 bases between them. The CDR3 DNA reads TGTGCCAGCAGCTTAATAGGGGGTGATGGCTACACCTTC. Protein product: CASSLIGGDGYTF.

In this sample, this clone turned up once. The V gene is TRBV6-1, the J gene TRBJ1-4, with D unclear. V was pared by 3 bases and J by 3 bases, with 14 bases between. The CDR3 is 16 residues long. The germline V gene has CDR1 MNHNS and CDR2 SASEGT. This chain's CDR3 is CASSDGIADANEKLFF. The CDR3 DNA reads as TGTGCCAGCAGTGACGGGATTGCGGATGCTAATGAAAAACTGTTTTTT.

This clone turned up a few times. The V and J genes are TRBV29-1 and TRBJ2-7; no clear D. From germline, CDR1 is SQVTM and CDR2 ANQGSEA. Trimming cost V 1 base and J 2 bases, with 6 bases left between them. There are 12 residues in the CDR3. CDR3 sequence reads: CSVEGPAYEQYF. DNA of the CDR3: TGCAGCGTTGAAGGCCCAGCCTACGAGCAGTACTTC.

The chain is built from TRBV19 and TRBJ2-1, with 9 positions matching TRBD1. The germline V gene has CDR1 LNHDA and CDR2 SQIVND (reference sequence). The length of the CDR3 is 16 residues. V lost 1 base to trimming and J lost 8 bases; unmatched junction nucleotides: 9. CDR3 sequence reads: CASSIVPGQGLDEQFF. DNA for the CDR3: TGTGCCAGTAGTATAGTTCCGGGACAGGGCCTCGATGAGCAGTTCTTC.

The chain employs TRBV20-1 and TRBJ1-2; D remains ambiguous. CDR3 size: 10 residues. In germline, CDR1 is DFQATT, CDR2 SNEGSKA (reference sequence). V was shortened by 3 bases and J by 7 bases, with 6 bases between the two germline ends. The CDR3 loop is CSASLPGYTF. For the CDR3, the DNA is TGCAGTGCTAGTCTCCCTGGCTACACCTTC.

In this sample, this clone turned up once. This sequence joins TRBV7-6 and TRBJ2-2; 7 nucleotides align to TRBD2. Germline trimming cut 3 bases from V and 4 bases from J; bases unmatched to any gene: 5. Germline V gene data show CDR1 as SGHVS and CDR2 as FNYEAQ. The length of the CDR3 is 15 residues. This CDR3 is CASSLGGKGTGELFF. CDR3 nucleotide sequence: TGTGCCAGCAGCTTGGGGGGGAAAGGCACCGGGGAGCTGTTTTTT. The full variable domain, its missing parts supplied by reference TRBV7-6 and TRBJ2-2, is GAGVSQSPRYKVTKRGQDVALRCDPISGHVSLYWYRQALGQGPEFLTYFNYEAQQDKSGLPNDRFSAERPEGSISTLTIQRTEQRDSAMYRCASSLGGKGTGELFFGEGSRLTVL.

This clone is a singleton in its sample. This chain connects TRBV3-1 (or the pseudogene TRBV3-2) to TRBJ1-1; weak D call: TRBD1 (6 bases). Germline lookup yields CDR1 LGHDT and CDR2 YNNKEL (reference sequence). There are 11 residues in the CDR3. V shed 7 bases and J shed 9 bases, with 12 bases lying between them. This chain's CDR3 is CASTATGQAFF. Written as DNA, the CDR3 is TGTGCCAGCACCGCGACAGGACAAGCTTTCTTT.